What follows is one TCR beta chain and its context. Authors' processing steps: Reference gene primer amplification gave estimated nucleated cell counts. Only in-frame clones appear in the TCRdb table, and some are missing; sequencing was by immunoSEQ multiplex PCR. V and J calls plus clone size are reproduced from that table; the DNA served to infer D and trimming. The sample holds tens of thousands of clones, about four fifths seen once. The sample is drawn from a study of blood T cell repertoires in COVID-19. As for the study in general: The analysed material was cDNA or gDNA that came from T cells, B-cell-depleted T cells, or PBMCs.

The CDR3 runs to 14 residues. The V gene lost 5 bases and the J gene lost 6 bases, with 15 bases spanning the gap. CDR1 is SGHNT, CDR2 YYREEE, per germline (reference sequence). The sequence was obtained from a human donor in a cohort sampled during active COVID-19. The sequenced sample consisted of peripheral blood. The J gene is TRBJ2-1, the V gene TRBV5-4; D possibly corresponds to TRBD1 (5 bases). The CDR3 is CASSPTGARNEQFF. Here the CDR3 DNA reads TGTGCCAGCAGTCCTACAGGAGCCCGCAATGAGCAGTTCTTC.